This entry is about one TCR beta chain. The antigen is undetermined. The second PCR ran roughly 6 to 11 cycles with a sample-barcoded 5' primer and J-beta primers. Each cDNA was tagged by a template-switch adaptor containing 12 random nucleotides. In TCRdb, the 5' RACE reads were re-called with MiXCR into one record per CDR3 protein. The sample shows approximately 730,000 distinct CDR3 sequences, 53% of them seen only once. This sample is part of a study of blood T cells in healthy people across ages. Study overall: Template switching recovered approximately one barcoded beta molecule for every two T cells. Study results and caveats: A roughly linear fall in TCR beta diversity per million T cells was seen with increasing age.

The CDR3 has 11 residues. V was shortened by 0 bases and J by 14 bases, with 12 bases between the two germline ends. The germline gives CDR1 GTSNPN, CDR2 SVGIG (reference sequence). There were healthy Caucasian individuals from Russia, aged roughly 6 to 100, serving as donors. The source of this sequence is a man at least 80 years old in good health. The specimen sequenced was blood. The rearrangement links TRBV30 to TRBJ2-3, with D uncertain. This chain's CDR3 is CAWSVYRDAYF. The CDR3 DNA reads TGTGCCTGGAGTGTCTACAGAGACGCGTATTTT. The complete variable domain, with remaining parts taken from reference TRBV30 and TRBJ2-3, reads SQTIHQWPATLVQPVGSPLSLECTVEGTSNPNLYWYRQAAGRGLQLLFYSVGIGQISSEVPQNLSASRPQDRQFILSSKKLLLSDSGFYLCAWSVYRDAYFGPGTRLTVL.